The next 6 T cell receptor beta chains were all read from a single sample in a study of blood T cell repertoires in COVID-19 (dated by TCRdb to 2018 to 2021). Library preparation employed the immunoSEQ multiplex PCR assay. TCRdb obtained this table from immuneACCESS and retained in-frame rearrangements with V and J assigned. These tables miss some clones; where compared with another copy, unresolved V genes account for less than half of the shortfall, and the remainder is unexplained. This sample gives 40,000 to 45,000 clones in total; 75% to 85% of them show up just once. Roughly a quarter of the sample is in the top ten clones. Sequencing was carried out using peripheral blood. The receptors were gathered from a man older than 75 with acute or convalescent COVID-19.

This sequence joins TRBV24-1 and TRBJ2-7; 11 nucleotides line up with TRBD2. CDR1 and CDR2 (germline): KGHDR, SFDVKD. The CDR3 runs 16 residues. The V segment lost 4 bases and the J segment 6 bases; nucleotides outside the gene matches: 10. CDR3 residues: CATSDATSGASSEQYF. The CDR3 DNA reads as TGTGCCACCAGTGACGCGACTAGCGGGGCAAGTTCCGAGCAGTACTTC.

The chain uses TRBV3-1 (or the pseudogene TRBV3-2) and TRBJ2-7, with 7 bases aligning to TRBD2. V trimming: 6 bases; J trimming: 1 base; junction bases outside the gene matches: 3. The CDR3 has 13 amino acids. Germline CDR1 reads LGHDT; CDR2 reads YNNKEL (reference sequence). The CDR3 nucleotides are TGTGCCAGCAGAACGCGGGGGTCCTACGAGCAGTACTTC. Residues: CASRTRGSYEQYF.

The chain recombines TRBV9 with TRBJ2-3; possibly TRBD1 for D (6 bases). Trimming took 0 bases from V and 2 from J, leaving 19 bases between them. The CDR3 length is 18 residues. Germline lookup yields CDR1 SGDLS and CDR2 YYNGEE. CDR3 loop: CASSVGILGAGDTDTQYF. The CDR3 coding sequence is TGTGCCAGCAGCGTAGGGATATTGGGGGCTGGGGACACAGATACGCAGTATTTT.

The gene calls are TRBV19 and TRBJ1-3; 7 bases match TRBD1. CDR3 length: 15 amino acids. The J segment lost 0 bases and the V segment lost 4 bases, leaving 3 bases of the junction unmatched. Germline CDR1 is LNHDA and CDR2 is SQIVND (reference sequence). The CDR3 protein is CASSTGTASGNTIYF. In nucleotides, the CDR3 is TGTGCCAGTAGTACCGGGACAGCCTCTGGAAACACCATATATTTT.

The gene calls are TRBV6-5 and TRBJ2-1; tentatively, D is TRBD1 (5 bases). The CDR3 is 13 amino acids. The V end was cut by 6 bases, the J end by 7 bases, with 13 bases between. Germline V lookup: CDR1 MNHEY, CDR2 SVGAGI. The CDR3 here is CASSRSQGNEQFF. Written as DNA, the CDR3 is TGTGCCAGCAGCAGAAGTCAGGGAAATGAGCAGTTCTTC.

This chain uses TRBV6-1 with TRBJ1-1; a weak D match, TRBD1 (5 bases). Germline assignment: CDR1 MNHNS and CDR2 SASEGT. Deletions cut 3 bases from V and 4 bases from J, with 12 bases between. The CDR3 runs 14 residues. The chain's CDR3 is CASSESTGVTEAFF. The CDR3 DNA sequence: TGTGCCAGCAGTGAGTCCACGGGGGTCACTGAAGCTTTCTTT.